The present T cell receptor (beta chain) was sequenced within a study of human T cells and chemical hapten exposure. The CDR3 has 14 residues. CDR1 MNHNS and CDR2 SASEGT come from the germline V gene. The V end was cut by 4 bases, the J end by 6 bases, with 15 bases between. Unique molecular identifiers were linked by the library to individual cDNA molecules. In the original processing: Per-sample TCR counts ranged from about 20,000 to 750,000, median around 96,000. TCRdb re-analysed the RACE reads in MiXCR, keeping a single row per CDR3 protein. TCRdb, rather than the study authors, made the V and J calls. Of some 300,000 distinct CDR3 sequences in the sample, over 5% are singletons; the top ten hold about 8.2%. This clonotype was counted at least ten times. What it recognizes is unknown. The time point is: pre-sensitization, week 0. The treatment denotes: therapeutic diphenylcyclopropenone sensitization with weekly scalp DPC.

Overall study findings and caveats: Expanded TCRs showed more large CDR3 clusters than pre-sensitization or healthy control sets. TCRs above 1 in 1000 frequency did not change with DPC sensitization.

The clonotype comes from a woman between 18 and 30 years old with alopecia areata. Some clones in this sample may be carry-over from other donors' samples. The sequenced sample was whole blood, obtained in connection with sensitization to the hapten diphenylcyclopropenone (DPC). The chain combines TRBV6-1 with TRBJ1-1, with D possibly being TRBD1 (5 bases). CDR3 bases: TGTGCCAGCAGTGCAGCCCAGGGAAGGGCTGAAGCTTTCTTT. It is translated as CASSAAQGRAEAFF.